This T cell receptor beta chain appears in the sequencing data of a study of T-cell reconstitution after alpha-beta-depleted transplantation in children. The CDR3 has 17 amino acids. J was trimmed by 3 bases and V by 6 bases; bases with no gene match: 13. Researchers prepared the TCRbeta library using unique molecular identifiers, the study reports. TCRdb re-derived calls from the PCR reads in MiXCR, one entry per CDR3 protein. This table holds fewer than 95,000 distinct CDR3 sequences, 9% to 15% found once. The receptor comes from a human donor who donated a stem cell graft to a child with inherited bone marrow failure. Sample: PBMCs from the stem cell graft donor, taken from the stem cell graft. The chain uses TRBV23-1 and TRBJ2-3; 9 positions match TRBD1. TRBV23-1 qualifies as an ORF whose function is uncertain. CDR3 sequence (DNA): TGCGCCAGCAGCCCTCCCGGCGACAGGGGGTGTACAGATACGCAGTATTTT. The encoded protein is CASSPPGDRGCTDTQYF.